The 18 T cell receptor beta chains in this list originate from one sample, sequenced in a study of T cell repertoires in cytomegalovirus infection. MiXCR, run by TCRdb on the reads, gives a single entry per CDR3 protein. The sample holds a few hundred thousand distinct CDR3 sequences, roughly 36% seen once. For these TCRs, the target antigens are not known. The material sequenced was cultured PBMCs, taken from culture after CMV antigen stimulation. The receptors shown here come from a human donor in good health (CMV status not recorded). Some clones in this sample may be carry-over from other donors' samples.

The chain carries TRBV19 and TRBJ2-1, with 11 positions matching TRBD2. The junction had 5 bases not matched to a gene; V was cut back by 5 bases and J by 8 bases. The CDR3 covers 14 residues. Germline values: CDR1 LNHDA, CDR2 SQIVND (reference sequence). This CDR3 is CASSPTSGSDEQFF. The DNA of the CDR3 is TGTGCCAGTAGTCCTACTAGCGGGAGTGATGAGCAGTTCTTC.

This chain links TRBV6-1 with TRBJ1-2, with a possible D match to TRBD1 (5 bases). The CDR3 has 18 residues. Trimming cost V 6 bases and J 4 bases, with 27 bases left between them. Germline V gene lookup returns CDR1 MNHNS and CDR2 SASEGT. The CDR3 spells CASSPRRFGTGEGYGYTF. The CDR3 nucleotides read TGTGCCAGCAGCCCAAGAAGGTTCGGGACTGGGGAGGGCTATGGCTACACCTTC.

Only a few counts were recorded for this clonotype. The chain is built from TRBV7-2 and TRBJ2-3, with 12 bases aligning to TRBD2. The CDR3 is 16 amino acids. Germline V gene data show CDR1 as SGHTA and CDR2 as FQGNSA. V lost 3 bases and J lost 4; bases outside the gene matches: 5. CDR3: CASSFYGLAGPDTQYF. CDR3 nucleotides: TGTGCCAGCAGCTTCTACGGACTAGCGGGACCAGATACGCAGTATTTT.

As to this clonotype: A read error may explain this, as a much larger clone is one base away. The J gene is TRBJ2-7, the V gene TRBV28; D unresolved. The germline gives CDR1 MDHEN, CDR2 SYDVKM. Trimming pared 4 bases from V and 4 bases from J, leaving 17 bases between. The CDR3 runs to 15 residues. Here the CDR3 DNA reads TGTGCCAGCAGTTCCTCGCTTCTGACGGTTTACGAGCAGTACTTC. Translating it yields CASSSSLLTVYEQYF. The whole variable domain, filled in from reference TRBV28 and TRBJ2-7, reads DVKVTQSSRYLVKRTGEKVFLECVQDMDHENMFWYRQDPGLGLRLIYFSYDVKMKEKGDIPEGYSVSREKKERFSLILESASTNQTSMYLCASSSSLLTVYEQYFGPGTRLTVT.

This clonotype showed up many times. The V gene is TRBV28, the J gene TRBJ2-3; possibly TRBD2 for D (5 bases). The CDR3 is made up of 12 amino acids. V was pared by 10 bases and J by 8 bases, with 16 bases between. Germline CDR1 MDHEN, CDR2 SYDVKM. The CDR3 region is CATNLNRGTQYF. CDR3 bases: TGTGCCACCAACCTTAATCGGGGTACGCAGTATTTT. Together with reference TRBV28 and TRBJ2-3, the CDR3 gives the full variable domain: DVKVTQSSRYLVKRTGEKVFLECVQDMDHENMFWYRQDPGLGLRLIYFSYDVKMKEKGDIPEGYSVSREKKERFSLILESASTNQTSMYLCATNLNRGTQYFGPGTRLTVL.

V and J are TRBV7-8 and TRBJ2-7; TRBD2 agrees at 9 bases. The V segment lost 5 bases and the J segment 4 bases; nucleotides outside the gene matches: 15. Germline V gene sequence: CDR1 SGHVS, CDR2 FQNEAQ. The CDR3 covers 17 residues. CDR3 region: CASSADPSGTLGYEQYV. The CDR3 DNA follows: TGTGCCAGCAGCGCCGACCCTAGCGGGACCCTAGGGTACGAGCAGTACGTC.

This clonotype appeared a few times. The rearrangement links TRBV19 to TRBJ1-1; D not certain. The germline V gene has CDR1 LNHDA and CDR2 SQIVND (reference sequence). V was trimmed by 3 bases and J by 0 bases, leaving 8 bases between them. The length of the CDR3 is 14 residues. The CDR3 is CASSMGRMNTEAFF. CDR3 DNA: TGTGCCAGTAGTATGGGCAGGATGAACACTGAAGCTTTCTTT.

This chain uses TRBV19 with TRBJ1-5; 8 nucleotides agree with TRBD1. Germline-derived CDR1 and CDR2 are LNHDA and SQIVND (reference sequence). This CDR3 has 14 amino acids. V shed 6 bases, J shed 5 bases, and the junction held 6 bases outside the gene matches. CDR3 nucleotide sequence: TGTGCCAGTAGCCTCGACAGGGGTGATCAGCCCCAGCATTTT. It encodes CASSLDRGDQPQHF.

This rearrangement joins TRBV6-5 to TRBJ1-1, with TRBD1 identical over 11 bases. The V gene's germline CDR1 is MNHEY and CDR2 SVGAGI. J lost 3 bases, V lost 4 bases, and 7 bases had no gene match. This CDR3 region has 16 residues. CDR3 DNA: TGTGCCAGCAGTTCCGGGACAGGGGGAGGATACACTGAAGCTTTCTTT. Translated: CASSSGTGGGYTEAFF.

This clonotype was counted between two and nine times. The chain employs TRBV20-1 and TRBJ2-5; a weak D match, TRBD2 (6 bases). Trimming left V 3 bases short and J 13 bases short, with 24 bases between. CDR3 length: 14 amino acids. Germline CDR1 DFQATT, CDR2 SNEGSKA (reference sequence). CDR3 coding DNA: TGCAGTGCTAGCCGGGCTGGTTATAGCGGCTTAGCGTACTTC. Protein product: CSASRAGYSGLAYF.

The chain recombines TRBV29-1 with TRBJ1-1; D remains ambiguous. The V gene's germline CDR1 is SQVTM and CDR2 ANQGSEA. Trimming pared 1 base from V and 3 bases from J, leaving 9 bases between. The CDR3 is 13 residues long. CDR3 amino acids: CSVEGRLYTEAFF. In DNA, the CDR3 is TGCAGCGTTGAAGGGCGTTTGTACACTGAAGCTTTCTTT. The entire variable domain, with the rest obtained from reference TRBV29-1 and TRBJ1-1, is as follows: SAVISQKPSRDICQRGTSLTIQCQVDSQVTMMFWYRQQPGQSLTLIATANQGSEATYESGFVIDKFPISRPNLTFSTLTVSNMSPEDSSIYLCSVEGRLYTEAFFGQGTRLTVV.

This clonotype appeared a few times. The chain carries TRBV29-1 and TRBJ1-5; 10 bases fit TRBD1. The CDR3 is made up of 13 amino acids. CDR1 SQVTM and CDR2 ANQGSEA come from the germline V gene. V was pared by 6 bases and J by 4 bases, with 3 bases of the junction left unmatched. CDR3 in DNA: TGCAGCGTACGGGACAGGGGAAATCAGCCCCAGCATTTT. The encoded protein is CSVRDRGNQPQHF.

This clonotype was seen ten or more times. V gene TRBV7-2 combines with J gene TRBJ2-5; D is possibly TRBD1 (7 bases). The germline gives CDR1 SGHTA, CDR2 FQGNSA. Between the trimmed V and J ends, which lost 5 bases and 3 bases, there was a span of 10 bases. The CDR3 has 13 amino acids. The CDR3 is CASSRGTEETQYF. For the CDR3, the DNA is TGTGCCAGCAGCCGGGGGACAGAAGAGACCCAGTACTTC.

This clonotype was seen only a few times. The rearrangement uses TRBV6-1 and TRBJ1-1, with 8 bases that match TRBD1. The CDR3 covers 15 residues. V trimming: 6 bases; J trimming: 1 base; junction bases outside the gene matches: 7. Germline lookup yields CDR1 MNHNS and CDR2 SASEGT. The CDR3 reads CASRLQGAQNTEAFF. CDR3 DNA: TGTGCCAGCAGACTTCAGGGGGCGCAGAACACTGAAGCTTTCTTT.

This chain links TRBV19 with TRBJ1-5, with 7 bases fitting TRBD1. In germline, CDR1 is LNHDA, CDR2 SQIVND (reference sequence). After removal of 6 bases from V and 5 bases from J, the junction contained 7 bases not matched to a gene. The CDR3 is 14 amino acids. CDR3 coding DNA: TGTGCCAGTAGCCGGGACAGCTTAGATCAGCCCCAGCATTTT. Translation gives CASSRDSLDQPQHF.

This chain uses TRBV6-1 with TRBJ1-2; weak D call: TRBD1 (5 bases). This CDR3 has 17 amino acids. V gave up 5 bases and J gave up 8 bases, with 27 bases separating them. The germline gives CDR1 MNHNS, CDR2 SASEGT. DNA for the CDR3: TGTGCCAGCAGTTCCCGCAGGATGCAGGGCCCTATGATGGGCTACACCTTC. Residues: CASSSRRMQGPMMGYTF.

This clonotype was found a few times. The V call is TRBV5-1, the J call TRBJ2-1; the match to TRBD2 covers 13 bases. CDR3 length: 15 residues. Looked up from germline, CDR1 is SGHRS and CDR2 is YFSETQ. Trimming took 4 bases from V and 10 from J; bases not matched to a gene: 8. CDR3 DNA sequence: TGCGCCAGCAGCGGAGGACTAGCGGGAGTGTGGGAGCAGTTCTTC. It encodes CASSGGLAGVWEQFF.

This clonotype has a handful of counts. As DNA, the CDR3 is TGTGCCAGCAGTTTTGAGGAGGGTCAGCCCCAGCATTTT. Translation gives CASSFEEGQPQHF. The chain combines TRBV27 with TRBJ1-5; no firm D call. The germline gives CDR1 MNHEY, CDR2 SMNVEV (reference sequence). Trimming took off 3 bases at V and 6 bases at J, with 9 bases between the two ends. The CDR3 consists of 13 residues.